The 14 T cell receptor beta chains below come from one sample, sequenced in a study of T cell responses to AZD1222 COVID-19 vaccine. Libraries were prepared by immunoSEQ multiplex PCR; TCRdb keeps only in-frame clonotypes and omits some of them. Among 80,000 to 95,000 clones listed, roughly 90% were seen once. Specimen: peripheral blood, collected 28 days after the second AZD1222 dose. Source of these receptors: an adult who received the AZD1222 COVID-19 vaccine.

The chain has TRBV15 and TRBJ2-5; D might be TRBD1 or TRBD2, each matching 6 bases. The V gene lost 1 base and the J gene lost 4 bases, with 16 bases spanning the gap. The CDR3 extends over 16 amino acids. Per germline, CDR1 LNHNV and CDR2 YYDKDF (reference sequence). The CDR3 nucleotides are TGTGCCACCAGCAGAGGGGGGGCGGGTAGGGGAGAGACCCAGTACTTC. This encodes CATSRGGAGRGETQYF.

The CDR3 region is CASSSGLAKNIQYF. CDR3 DNA sequence: TGTGCCAGTAGTTCAGGACTAGCCAAAAACATTCAGTACTTC. The V and J genes are TRBV19 and TRBJ2-4; a possible D gene is TRBD2 (5 bases). This CDR3 has 14 residues. V lost 5 bases to trimming and J lost 0 bases, with 8 bases between them. Germline V CDR1 and CDR2: LNHDA, SQIVND (reference sequence).

This chain joins TRBV14 and TRBJ1-2; D uncertain. Trimming removed 0 bases from V and 1 base from J, with 6 bases in between. CDR1 is SGHDN and CDR2 is FVKESK in the germline V gene. The length of the CDR3 is 14 residues. As DNA, the CDR3 is TGTGCCAGCAGCCAAGAACGGGTTAACTATGGCTACACCTTC. Amino acid sequence: CASSQERVNYGYTF.

Only a few counts were recorded for this clone. This chain uses TRBV4-3 with TRBJ2-6; D uncertain. The germline V and J ends were trimmed by 0 bases and 0 bases, with 9 bases remaining between them. The germline V gene has CDR1 LGHNA and CDR2 YSLEER. The CDR3 length is 17 residues. Here the CDR3 reads CASSQDWGFSGANVLTF. CDR3 sequence (DNA): TGCGCCAGCAGCCAAGATTGGGGATTCTCTGGGGCCAACGTCCTGACTTTC.

The rearrangement joins TRBV2 to TRBJ1-1; weak D call: TRBD1 (6 bases). Trimming took 6 bases from V and 7 from J, leaving 18 bases between them. This CDR3 contains 14 residues. Germline values: CDR1 SNHLY, CDR2 FYNNEI. The CDR3 loop is CASSEDQGWGEAFF. DNA of the CDR3: TGTGCCAGCAGCGAGGACCAGGGGTGGGGTGAAGCTTTCTTT.

This chain links TRBV4-3 with TRBJ1-4, with D unresolved. V dropped 0 bases and J dropped 5 bases, with 13 bases sitting between them. Germline lookup yields CDR1 LGHNA and CDR2 YSLEER. This CDR3 comprises 16 residues. The CDR3 loop is CASSQDFRTPNEKLFF. The CDR3 DNA follows: TGCGCCAGCAGCCAAGATTTTAGGACTCCGAATGAAAAACTGTTTTTT.

The chain combines TRBV9 with TRBJ2-6; TRBD1 agrees at 9 bases. V lost 4 bases, J lost 2 bases, and 4 bases stayed unmatched. CDR1 and CDR2 (germline): SGDLS, YYNGEE. The CDR3 length is 16 residues. The CDR3 spells CASSFRDRAGANVLTF. The CDR3 nucleotides are TGTGCCAGCAGCTTCCGGGACAGGGCTGGGGCCAACGTCCTGACTTTC.

This sequence joins TRBV12-3 or TRBV12-4 and TRBJ2-7, with D tentatively TRBD1 (5 bases). The CDR3 runs 13 residues. Trimming shortened V by 8 bases and J by 3 bases, and 14 bases separated the two germline ends. The CDR3 spells CASGVGVFYEQYF. For the CDR3, the DNA is TGTGCCAGCGGGGTAGGGGTGTTCTACGAGCAGTACTTC.

The genes are TRBV5-4 and TRBJ2-5; no reliable D call. The CDR3 is 13 residues long. CDR1 is SGHNT and CDR2 is YYREEE in the germline V gene (reference sequence). V was shortened by 5 bases and J by 5 bases, with 13 bases between the two germline ends. The CDR3 is CASRTLASETQYF. The CDR3, as DNA: TGTGCCAGCAGGACCTTGGCGTCGGAGACCCAGTACTTC.

This clone is medium-sized (0.01 to 0.1%) by share. The chain recombines TRBV6-4 with TRBJ2-1; TRBD2 matches at 12 bases. Germline CDR1 is MRHNA and CDR2 is SNTAGT. Trimming removed 0 bases from V and 6 bases from J; junction bases left unmatched: 0. This CDR3 region has 15 residues. This CDR3 reads CASSDSTSGSNEQFF. In nucleotides, the CDR3 is TGTGCCAGCAGTGACTCGACTAGCGGGAGCAATGAGCAGTTCTTC.

The chain joins TRBV7-2 to TRBJ2-1; the D gene is possibly TRBD1 (5 bases). The V and J ends lost 2 bases and 7 bases respectively, with 12 bases between them. This CDR3 is built from 14 residues. Germline V lookup: CDR1 SGHTA, CDR2 FQGNSA. The CDR3 DNA reads as TGTGCCAGCAGCTTACCAAGGGGTGTGAATGAGCAGTTCTTC. Protein sequence: CASSLPRGVNEQFF.

The chain links TRBV28 to TRBJ1-5; D is unclear. V lost 0 bases and J lost 4, with 4 bases in between. CDR1 is MDHEN and CDR2 is SYDVKM in the germline V gene. This CDR3 has 13 amino acids. This CDR3 reads CASSLWGNQPQHF. The CDR3 nucleotides read TGTGCCAGCAGTTTATGGGGTAATCAGCCCCAGCATTTT.

CDR3 in DNA: TGTGCCAGCAGCCAGGGGCAAGTTTTGAACACTGAAGCTTTCTTT. Translated, it gives CASSQGQVLNTEAFF. V is TRBV3-1 (or the pseudogene TRBV3-2) and J is TRBJ1-1; D possibly corresponds to TRBD1 (5 bases). Trimming shortened V by 3 bases and J by 0 bases, and 11 bases separated the two germline ends. The CDR3 is made up of 15 amino acids. From germline, CDR1 is LGHDT and CDR2 YNNKEL (reference sequence).

The gene calls are TRBV4-2 and TRBJ2-4; TRBD2 matches at 9 bases. Losses at the gene ends were 0 bases for V and 4 bases for J; bases not matched to a gene: 7. The germline gives CDR1 LGHNA, CDR2 YNFKEQ. The CDR3 sequence is 17 residues long. CDR3 protein: CASSQEMTSGKKNIQYF. In nucleotides, the CDR3 is TGTGCCAGCAGCCAAGAAATGACTAGCGGAAAAAAAAACATTCAGTACTTC.